One sample yielded the 24 T cell receptor beta chains listed below, sequenced in a study of cytomegalovirus exposure and HLA in healthy donors. PCR used 60 Vbeta primers and 13 Jbeta primers. Clones were read by immunoSEQ multiplex PCR, and TCRdb kept only the in-frame ones, dropping some. The repertoire consists of 200,000 to 250,000 clones, with 75% to 85% occurring once and the leading ten covering over 1.1%. Source material: PBMCs. Receptors originate from a girl under 18 in good health and CMV-seronegative.

The chain has TRBV5-1 and TRBJ2-2, with TRBD1 matching 8 bases. The CDR3 extends over 15 amino acids. The V gene end was trimmed by 4 bases and the J gene end by 4 bases; junction bases not matched to a gene: 6. Germline V gene lookup returns CDR1 SGHRS and CDR2 YFSETQ. The CDR3 nucleotides read TGCGCCAGCAGCCTCGGACAGGGTGGCACCGGGGAGCTGTTTTTT. Translating gives CASSLGQGGTGELFF.

This clone was observed a handful of times. The genes are TRBV6-1 and TRBJ1-2, with TRBD1 as a possible D gene (6 bases). Germline CDR1 and CDR2: MNHNS and SASEGT. CDR3 length: 17 residues. V dropped 4 bases and J dropped 2 bases, with 20 bases sitting between them. The CDR3 nucleotides are TGTGCCAGCAGTGGATCCATCACAGGGTTACCCAACTATGGCTACACCTTC. It encodes CASSGSITGLPNYGYTF.

DNA of the CDR3: TGTGCCAGCAGCAAAGAATTGAGGGGACAGGAGTTGTTAAACTATGGCTACACCTTC. It codes for CASSKELRGQELLNYGYTF. V is TRBV21-1 and J is TRBJ1-2; the table gives TRBD1 as D, unverified against the DNA. TRBV21-1 represents a pseudogene. The CDR3 loop spans 19 amino acids.

This chain links TRBV5-4 with TRBJ2-7, with TRBD1 identical over 7 bases. The CDR3 spans 13 residues. Germline assignment: CDR1 SGHNT and CDR2 YYREEE (reference sequence). With 4 bases clipped from V and 5 bases from J, the junction kept 6 bases outside the gene matches. Written as DNA, the CDR3 is TGTGCCAGCAGCACACAACAGGGGAACGAGCAGTACTTC. Translated: CASSTQQGNEQYF.

This clone showed up just a few times. The chain joins TRBV7-3 to TRBJ1-3; 7 nucleotides align to TRBD1. After removal of 2 bases from V and 4 bases from J, the junction contained 5 bases not matched to a gene. Germline CDR1 reads SGHTA; CDR2 reads FQGTGA. This CDR3 is 15 amino acids long. The CDR3 protein is CASSLQRGLGNTIYF. DNA of the CDR3: TGTGCCAGCAGCTTACAAAGGGGGCTCGGAAACACCATATATTTT.

V and J are TRBV5-1 and TRBJ2-1, with TRBD2 matching over 9 bases. The CDR3 spans 14 residues. J lost 4 bases, V lost 4 bases, and 3 bases had no gene match. Germline V gene lookup returns CDR1 SGHRS and CDR2 YFSETQ. CDR3 nucleotides: TGCGCCAGCAGCGGCGGGGGGGGATACAATGAGCAGTTCTTC. Translation: CASSGGGGYNEQFF.

This clone has only a few counts. V and J are TRBV15 and TRBJ1-2; D is unclear. The V gene's germline CDR1 is LNHNV and CDR2 YYDKDF (reference sequence). The CDR3 is 15 amino acids. Trimming took off 1 base at V and 3 bases at J, with 12 bases between the two ends. CDR3 DNA: TGTGCCACCAGCAGAGCTGGTGTGAGTTACTATGGCTACACCTTC. Residues: CATSRAGVSYYGYTF.

The genes are TRBV7-9 and TRBJ2-3; TRBD1 matches 7 bases. The CDR3 loop spans 17 amino acids. Germline V gives CDR1 SEHNR, CDR2 FQNEAQ (reference sequence). V shed 0 bases, J shed 0 bases, and the junction held 6 bases outside the gene matches. The CDR3 DNA follows: TGTGCCAGCAGCTTAGCGATATTGGGACAGAGCACAGATACGCAGTATTTT. Translating gives CASSLAILGQSTDTQYF. Complete variable domain (other parts from reference TRBV7-9 and TRBJ2-3): DTGVSQNPRHKITKRGQNVTFRCDPISEHNRLYWYRQTLGQGPEFLTYFQNEAQLEKSRLLSDRFSAERPKGSFSTLEIQRTEQGDSAMYLCASSLAILGQSTDTQYFGPGTRLTVL.

V is TRBV27 and J is TRBJ2-7, with a tentative D call TRBD2 (6 bases). The CDR3 runs 12 residues. Trimming removed 9 bases at V and 7 bases at J, with 16 bases between. Germline V gives CDR1 MNHEY, CDR2 SMNVEV (reference sequence). CDR3 nucleotides: TGTGCCAGTAGACCGCCGGCGGGAGAGCAGTACTTC. Residues: CASRPPAGEQYF.

As DNA, the CDR3 is TGCGCCAGCAGCTTGGGACTAGCGGGGATCGAGCAGTACTTC. It codes for CASSLGLAGIEQYF. The genes are TRBV5-1 and TRBJ2-7, with TRBD2 matching over 11 bases. The CDR3 is made up of 14 amino acids. Germline CDR1 and CDR2: SGHRS and YFSETQ. V trimming: 0 bases; J trimming: 6 bases; junction bases outside the gene matches: 2. The whole variable domain, remainder taken from reference TRBV5-1 and TRBJ2-7, is KAGVTQTPRYLIKTRGQQVTLSCSPISGHRSVSWYQQTPGQGLQFLFEYFSETQRNKGNFPGRFSGRQFSNSRSEMNVSTLELGDSALYLCASSLGLAGIEQYFGPGTRLTVT.

This clone appeared once. The chain recombines TRBV6-5 with TRBJ2-2; no clear D. Trimming stripped 2 bases from V and 2 bases from J, with 9 bases between. Germline lookup yields CDR1 MNHEY and CDR2 SVGAGI. The CDR3 loop spans 15 amino acids. DNA for the CDR3: TGTGCCAGCAGTTACGGGTCTAGAAACACCGGGGAGCTGTTTTTT. Translation: CASSYGSRNTGELFF.

V usage is TRBV2 and J usage is TRBJ2-7; weak D call: TRBD2 (5 bases). The V end was cut by 1 base, the J end by 12 bases, with 10 bases between. Germline CDR1 is SNHLY and CDR2 is FYNNEI. The CDR3 totals 11 residues. CDR3 residues: CASSEEGGRYF. CDR3 DNA: TGTGCCAGCAGTGAAGAGGGCGGGCGGTACTTC.

This clone was observed a few times. The chain is built from TRBV6-5 and TRBJ2-5, with 8 positions matching TRBD1. This CDR3 has 14 amino acids. V trimming: 6 bases; J trimming: 5 bases; junction bases outside the gene matches: 8. Germline V gives CDR1 MNHEY, CDR2 SVGAGI. CDR3 coding DNA: TGTGCCAGCAGCAGGCAGGGGGCGAGGGAGACCCAGTACTTC. As protein: CASSRQGARETQYF.

The chain has TRBV19 and TRBJ2-5, with a weak D call TRBD1 (6 bases). CDR1 and CDR2 (germline): LNHDA, SQIVND (reference sequence). This CDR3 is built from 17 residues. The V end lost 7 bases, the J end lost 7 bases, and 28 bases lay between the germline ends. DNA for the CDR3: TGTGCCAGTATCCACCGCTACTCCGGGACACCGGTAGGGACCCAGTACTTC. It specifies CASIHRYSGTPVGTQYF.

Here the CDR3 reads CASSRGQANEQFF. CDR3 coding DNA: TGTGCCAGCAGCCGAGGACAGGCCAATGAGCAGTTCTTC. This rearrangement joins TRBV6-5 to TRBJ2-1, with TRBD1 identical over 7 bases. In germline, CDR1 is MNHEY, CDR2 SVGAGI. The CDR3 is 13 residues long. V was pared by 6 bases and J by 6 bases, with 5 bases of the junction left unmatched.

The V and J genes are TRBV19 and TRBJ2-1; 11 bases match TRBD1. Germline V gene data show CDR1 as LNHDA and CDR2 as SQIVND (reference sequence). The trim removed 3 bases at V and 3 bases at J, leaving 1 base unmatched. This CDR3 is built from 15 residues. DNA of the CDR3: TGTGCCAGTAGTATGGGACAGGGGGTCTACAATGAGCAGTTCTTC. This codes for CASSMGQGVYNEQFF.

This chain links TRBV4-3 with TRBJ2-5, with D uncertain. Germline CDR1 and CDR2: LGHNA and YSLEER. The ends were cut back, 3 bases at V and 3 bases at J, with 8 bases in the middle. CDR3 size: 13 residues. The CDR3 region is CASSQAPEETQYF. The CDR3 region has the DNA TGCGCCAGCAGCCAGGCACCTGAAGAGACCCAGTACTTC.

The genes are TRBV4-2 and TRBJ2-5, with 13 bases that match TRBD2. The CDR3 sequence is 18 residues long. Germline assignment: CDR1 LGHNA and CDR2 YNFKEQ. V was clipped by 2 bases and J by 5 bases; unmatched bases: 11. The CDR3 nucleotides read TGTGCCAGCAGCCAATCCCCCCGACTAGCGGGGGGACTGGAGACCCAGTACTTC. This codes for CASSQSPRLAGGLETQYF.

This clone was seen once. The chain joins TRBV9 to TRBJ2-2, with 8 bases aligning to TRBD2. CDR1 and CDR2 (germline): SGDLS, YYNGEE. This CDR3 contains 15 residues. Unmatched junction bases numbered 9, after V lost 4 bases and J lost 7 bases. The chain's CDR3 is CASSIGTSYGGELFF. Here the CDR3 DNA reads TGTGCCAGCAGCATCGGGACTAGTTATGGCGGGGAGCTGTTTTTT. Together with reference TRBV9 and TRBJ2-2, the CDR3 gives the full variable domain: DSGVTQTPKHLITATGQRVTLRCSPRSGDLSVYWYQQSLDQGLQFLIQYYNGEERAKGNILERFSAQQFPDLHSELNLSSLELGDSALYFCASSIGTSYGGELFFGEGSRLTVL.

This chain links TRBV5-4 with TRBJ2-1; maybe TRBD1 (5 bases). The V gene's germline CDR1 is SGHNT and CDR2 YYREEE (reference sequence). The CDR3 is 15 residues long. V dropped 2 bases and J dropped 6 bases, with 15 bases sitting between them. The CDR3 DNA follows: TGTGCCAGCAGCTTTCAGGGCCGGATCGCCAATGAGCAGTTCTTC. Protein: CASSFQGRIANEQFF.

The J gene is TRBJ2-3, the V gene TRBV19; 7 bases line up with TRBD1. After removal of 5 bases from V and 15 bases from J, the junction contained 11 bases not matched to a gene. The germline gives CDR1 LNHDA, CDR2 SQIVND (reference sequence). The CDR3 extends over 12 amino acids. For the CDR3, the DNA is TGTGCCAGTAGTTCGTTACAGGGGATGGGTTATTTT. Protein product: CASSSLQGMGYF.

The J gene is TRBJ2-1, the V gene TRBV30; 9 positions agree with TRBD2. CDR1 and CDR2 from the germline V gene are GTSNPN and SVGIG (reference sequence). There are 16 residues in the CDR3. V gave up 4 bases and J gave up 7 bases; unmatched junction bases: 14. CDR3 sequence reads: CAWTAGGGSSFNEQFF. As DNA, the CDR3 is TGTGCCTGGACCGCGGGGGGGGGATCGTCCTTTAATGAGCAGTTCTTC.

The rearrangement joins TRBV28 to TRBJ2-1; 7 bases fit TRBD1. Germline V gene data show CDR1 as MDHEN and CDR2 as SYDVKM. The CDR3 loop spans 14 amino acids. V was pared by 6 bases and J by 9 bases, with 11 bases of the junction left unmatched. The CDR3, as DNA: TGTGCCAGCAGAACGACCGGGACAGTCTTTGAGCAGTTCTTC. Its protein product is CASRTTGTVFEQFF.

The V call is TRBV10-3, the J call TRBJ1-5; D is perhaps TRBD1 (6 bases). The CDR3 contains 18 residues. Trimming took 0 bases from V and 0 from J, leaving 15 bases between them. Per germline, CDR1 ENHRY and CDR2 SYGVKD. The CDR3 DNA sequence: TGTGCCATCAGTGAGTCCGACAGGCCGTCCGATAGCAATCAGCCCCAGCATTTT. This translates into CAISESDRPSDSNQPQHF.